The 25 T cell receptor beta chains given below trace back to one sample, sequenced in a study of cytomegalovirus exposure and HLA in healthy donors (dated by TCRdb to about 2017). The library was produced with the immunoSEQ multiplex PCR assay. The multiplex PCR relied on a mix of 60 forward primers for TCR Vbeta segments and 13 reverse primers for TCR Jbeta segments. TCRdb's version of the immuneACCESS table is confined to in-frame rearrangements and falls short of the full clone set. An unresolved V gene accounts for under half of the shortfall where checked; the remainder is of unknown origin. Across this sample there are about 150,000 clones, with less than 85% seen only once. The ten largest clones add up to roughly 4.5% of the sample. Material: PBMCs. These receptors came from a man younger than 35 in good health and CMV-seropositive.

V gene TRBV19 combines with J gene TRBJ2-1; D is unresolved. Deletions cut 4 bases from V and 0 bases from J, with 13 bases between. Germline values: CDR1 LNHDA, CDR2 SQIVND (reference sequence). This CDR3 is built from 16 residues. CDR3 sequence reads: CASSTKRVSSYNEQFF. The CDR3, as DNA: TGTGCCAGTAGTACCAAACGGGTCAGCTCCTACAATGAGCAGTTCTTC.

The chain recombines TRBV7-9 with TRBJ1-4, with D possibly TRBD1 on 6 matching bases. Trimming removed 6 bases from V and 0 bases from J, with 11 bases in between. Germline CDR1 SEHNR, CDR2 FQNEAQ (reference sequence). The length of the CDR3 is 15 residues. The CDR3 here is CASSRTVATNEKLFF. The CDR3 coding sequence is TGTGCCAGCAGTCGGACAGTTGCAACTAATGAAAAACTGTTTTTT.

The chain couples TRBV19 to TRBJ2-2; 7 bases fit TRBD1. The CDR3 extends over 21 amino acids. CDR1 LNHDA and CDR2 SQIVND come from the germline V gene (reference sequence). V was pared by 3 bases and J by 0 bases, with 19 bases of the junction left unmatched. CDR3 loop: CASSILWGQGDFGTNTGELFF. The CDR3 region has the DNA TGTGCCAGTAGTATCTTGTGGGGCCAGGGGGATTTTGGCACGAACACCGGGGAGCTGTTTTTT.

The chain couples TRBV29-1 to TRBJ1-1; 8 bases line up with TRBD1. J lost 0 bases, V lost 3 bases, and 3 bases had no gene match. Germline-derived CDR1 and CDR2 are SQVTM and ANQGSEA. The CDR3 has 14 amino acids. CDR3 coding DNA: TGCAGCGTTGACCGGACAGGGATGAACACTGAAGCTTTCTTT. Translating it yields CSVDRTGMNTEAFF.

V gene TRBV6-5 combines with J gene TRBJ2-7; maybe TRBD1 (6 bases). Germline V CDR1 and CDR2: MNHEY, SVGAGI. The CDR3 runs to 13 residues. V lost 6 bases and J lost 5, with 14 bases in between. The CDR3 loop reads CASSRGGNDEQYF. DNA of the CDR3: TGTGCCAGCAGCCGAGGGGGAAACGACGAGCAGTACTTC.

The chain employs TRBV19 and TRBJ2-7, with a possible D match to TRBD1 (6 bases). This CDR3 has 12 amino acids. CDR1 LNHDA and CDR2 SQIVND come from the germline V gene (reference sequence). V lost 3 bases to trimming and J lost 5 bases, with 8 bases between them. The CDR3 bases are TGTGCCAGTAGTATCAACAGGGACGAGCAGTACTTC. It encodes CASSINRDEQYF.

Here the CDR3 reads CASSYSGTGENIQYF. CDR3 sequence (DNA): TGTGCCAGCAGTTACTCGGGGACAGGGGAAAACATTCAGTACTTC. The genes are TRBV6-6 and TRBJ2-4; 10 positions match TRBD1. CDR1 is MNHNY and CDR2 is SVGAGI in the germline V gene (reference sequence). V dropped 0 bases and J dropped 5; count of bases not matched to a gene: 1. The CDR3 extends over 15 amino acids.

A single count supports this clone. CDR3 loop: CAISEGQGAAYEQYF. CDR3 in DNA: TGTGCCATCAGTGAAGGACAGGGGGCGGCCTACGAGCAGTACTTC. This sequence joins TRBV10-3 and TRBJ2-7; TRBD1 aligns across 11 bases. This CDR3 comprises 15 residues. From germline, CDR1 is ENHRY and CDR2 SYGVKD. With V trimmed by 3 bases and J by 2 bases, 3 bases remained unmatched.

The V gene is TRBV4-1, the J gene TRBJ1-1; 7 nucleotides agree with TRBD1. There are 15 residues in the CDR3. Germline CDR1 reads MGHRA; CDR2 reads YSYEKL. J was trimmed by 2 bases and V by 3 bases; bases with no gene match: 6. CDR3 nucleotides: TGCGCCAGCAGCCATCGGGACAGAGTAAACACTGAAGCTTTCTTT. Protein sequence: CASSHRDRVNTEAFF.

The CDR3 DNA reads as TGCAGCGTGAGGGCCCGGGACAGGGGGTCGGGGGCCAATGAGCAGTTCTTC. Amino acid sequence: CSVRARDRGSGANEQFF. V and J are TRBV29-1 and TRBJ2-1, with 11 bases fitting TRBD1. The germline V gene has CDR1 SQVTM and CDR2 ANQGSEA. The junction had 16 bases not matched to a gene; V was cut back by 6 bases and J by 6 bases. This CDR3 is 17 amino acids long.

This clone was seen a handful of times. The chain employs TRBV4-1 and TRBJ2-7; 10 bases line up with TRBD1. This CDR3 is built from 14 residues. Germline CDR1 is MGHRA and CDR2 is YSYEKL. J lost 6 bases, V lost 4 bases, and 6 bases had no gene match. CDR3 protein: CASSPGTGVREQYF. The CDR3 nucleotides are TGCGCCAGCAGCCCCGGGACAGGGGTCCGCGAGCAGTACTTC.

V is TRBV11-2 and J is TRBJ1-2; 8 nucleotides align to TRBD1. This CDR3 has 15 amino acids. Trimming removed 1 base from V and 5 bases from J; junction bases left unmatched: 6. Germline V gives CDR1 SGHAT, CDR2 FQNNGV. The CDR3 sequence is CASSLVRDRNYGYTF. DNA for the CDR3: TGTGCCAGCAGCTTAGTCCGGGACAGGAATTATGGCTACACCTTC.

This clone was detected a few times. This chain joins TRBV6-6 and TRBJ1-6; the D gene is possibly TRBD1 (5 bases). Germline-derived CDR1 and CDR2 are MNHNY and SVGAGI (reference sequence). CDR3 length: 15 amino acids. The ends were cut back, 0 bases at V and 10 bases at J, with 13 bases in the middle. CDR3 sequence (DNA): TGTGCCAGCAGTTACTCTGGGGGGGAGGAATCACCCCTCCACTTT. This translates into CASSYSGGEESPLHF.

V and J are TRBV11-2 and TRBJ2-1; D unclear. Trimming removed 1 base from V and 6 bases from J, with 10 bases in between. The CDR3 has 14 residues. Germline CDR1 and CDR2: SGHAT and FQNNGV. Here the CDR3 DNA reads TGTGCCAGCAGCTTAGTAGGTGGGCCCAATGAGCAGTTCTTC. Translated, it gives CASSLVGGPNEQFF.

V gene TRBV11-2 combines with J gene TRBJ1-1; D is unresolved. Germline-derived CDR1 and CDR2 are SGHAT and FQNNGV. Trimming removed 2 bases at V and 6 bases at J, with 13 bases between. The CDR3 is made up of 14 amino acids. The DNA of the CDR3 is TGTGCCAGCAGCTTATCGGCTTTCGGGGCTGAAGCTTTCTTT. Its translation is CASSLSAFGAEAFF.

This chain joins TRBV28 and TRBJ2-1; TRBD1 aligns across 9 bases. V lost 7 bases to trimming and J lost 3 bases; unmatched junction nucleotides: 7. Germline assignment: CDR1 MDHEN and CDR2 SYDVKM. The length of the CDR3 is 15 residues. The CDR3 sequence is CASTIRQGDYNEQFF. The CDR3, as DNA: TGTGCCAGCACCATAAGACAGGGGGACTACAATGAGCAGTTCTTC.

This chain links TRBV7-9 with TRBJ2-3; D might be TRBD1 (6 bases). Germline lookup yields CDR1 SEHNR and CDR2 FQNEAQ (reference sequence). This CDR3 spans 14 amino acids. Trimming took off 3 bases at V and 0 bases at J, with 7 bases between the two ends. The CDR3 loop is CASSLTGSTDTQYF. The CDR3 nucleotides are TGTGCCAGCAGCTTGACAGGTAGCACAGATACGCAGTATTTT. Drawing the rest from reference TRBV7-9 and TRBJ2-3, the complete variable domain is DTGVSQNPRHKITKRGQNVTFRCDPISEHNRLYWYRQTLGQGPEFLTYFQNEAQLEKSRLLSDRFSAERPKGSFSTLEIQRTEQGDSAMYLCASSLTGSTDTQYFGPGTRLTVL.

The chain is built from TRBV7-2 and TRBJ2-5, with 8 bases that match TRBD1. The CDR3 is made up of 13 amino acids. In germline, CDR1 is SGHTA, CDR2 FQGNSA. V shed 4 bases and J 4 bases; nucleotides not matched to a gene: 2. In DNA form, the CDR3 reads TGTGCCAGCAGCTACGACAGGGGAGAGACCCAGTACTTC. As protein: CASSYDRGETQYF. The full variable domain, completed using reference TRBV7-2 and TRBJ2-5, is GAGVSQSPSNKVTEKGKDVELRCDPISGHTALYWYRQSLGQGLEFLIYFQGNSAPDKSGLPSDRFSAERTGGSVSTLTIQRTQQEDSAVYLCASSYDRGETQYFGPGTRLLVL.

DNA of the CDR3: TGTGCCAGCAGCTTTACCTCCGACGGGGCCCAGCATTTT. This translates into CASSFTSDGAQHF. This chain joins TRBV7-3 and TRBJ1-5; D remains unclear. The length of the CDR3 is 13 residues. V was shortened by 3 bases and J by 11 bases, with 14 bases between the two germline ends. Germline CDR1 reads SGHTA; CDR2 reads FQGTGA.

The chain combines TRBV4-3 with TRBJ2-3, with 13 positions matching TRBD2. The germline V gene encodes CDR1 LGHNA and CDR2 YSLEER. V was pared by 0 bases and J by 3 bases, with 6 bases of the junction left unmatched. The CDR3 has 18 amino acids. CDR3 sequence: CASSQEGGLAGATDTQYF. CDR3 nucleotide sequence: TGCGCCAGCAGCCAAGAAGGAGGACTAGCGGGAGCAACAGATACGCAGTATTTT.

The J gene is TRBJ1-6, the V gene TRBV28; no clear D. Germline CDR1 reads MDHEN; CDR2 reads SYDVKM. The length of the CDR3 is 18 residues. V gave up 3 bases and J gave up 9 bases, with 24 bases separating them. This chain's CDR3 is CASSLVPGAGRWVSPLHF. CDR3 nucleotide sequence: TGTGCCAGCAGTTTGGTTCCGGGAGCTGGCCGCTGGGTTTCACCCCTCCACTTT.

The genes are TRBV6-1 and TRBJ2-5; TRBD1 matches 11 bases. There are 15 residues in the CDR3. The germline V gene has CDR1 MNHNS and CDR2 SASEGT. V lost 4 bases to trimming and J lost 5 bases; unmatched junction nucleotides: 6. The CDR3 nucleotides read TGTGCCAGCAGTGGGACAGGGGGCACATGGGAGACCCAGTACTTC. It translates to CASSGTGGTWETQYF.

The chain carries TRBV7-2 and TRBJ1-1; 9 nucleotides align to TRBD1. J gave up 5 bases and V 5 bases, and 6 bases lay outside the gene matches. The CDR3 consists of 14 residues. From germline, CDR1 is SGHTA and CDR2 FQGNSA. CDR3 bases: TGTGCCAGCAGCCTACAGGGGGCGCGTACTGAAGCTTTCTTT. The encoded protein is CASSLQGARTEAFF.

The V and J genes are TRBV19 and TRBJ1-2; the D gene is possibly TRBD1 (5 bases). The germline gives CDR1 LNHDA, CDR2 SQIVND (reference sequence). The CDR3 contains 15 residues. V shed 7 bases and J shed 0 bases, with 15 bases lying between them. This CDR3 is CASTLGPTTNYGYTF. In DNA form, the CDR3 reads TGTGCCAGTACCCTGGGGCCCACAACTAACTATGGCTACACCTTC.

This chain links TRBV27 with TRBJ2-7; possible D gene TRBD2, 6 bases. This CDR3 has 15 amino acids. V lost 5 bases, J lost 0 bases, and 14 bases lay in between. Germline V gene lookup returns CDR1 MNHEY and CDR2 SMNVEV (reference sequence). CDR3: CASSQPGTRSYEQYF. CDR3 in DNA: TGTGCCAGCAGTCAACCCGGGACTCGCTCCTACGAGCAGTACTTC.